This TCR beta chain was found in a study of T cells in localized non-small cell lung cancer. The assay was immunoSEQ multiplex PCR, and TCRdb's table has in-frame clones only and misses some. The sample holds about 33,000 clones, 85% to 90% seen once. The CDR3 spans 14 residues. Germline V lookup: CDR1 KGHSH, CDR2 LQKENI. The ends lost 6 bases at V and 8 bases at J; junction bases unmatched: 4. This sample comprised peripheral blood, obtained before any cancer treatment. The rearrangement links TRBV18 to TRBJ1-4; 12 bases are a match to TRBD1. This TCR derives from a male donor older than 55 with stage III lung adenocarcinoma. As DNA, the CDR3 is TGTGCCAGCTCCCCCGGGACAGGGGGCGAAAAACTGTTTTTT. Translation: CASSPGTGGEKLFF. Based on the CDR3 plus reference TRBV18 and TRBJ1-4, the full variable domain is NAGVMQNPRHLVRRRGQEARLRCSPMKGHSHVYWYRQLPEEGLKFMVYLQKENIIDESGMPKERFSAEFPKEGPSILRIQQVVRGDSAAYFCASSPGTGGEKLFFGSGTQLSVL.